This T cell receptor (beta chain) was documented in a study of immune cell composition in non-small cell lung cancer. Data came from immunoSEQ multiplex PCR; TCRdb stores just in-frame clones and leaves some out. The sample has some 13,000 clones, around three quarters seen once. This clone came up a few times. Trimming cost V 8 bases and J 0 bases; bases outside gene matches: 6. The CDR3 extends over 14 amino acids. The germline V gene has CDR1 SEHNR and CDR2 FQNEAQ (reference sequence). The sample was lung tumor tissue. The chain uses TRBV7-9 and TRBJ1-1; 7 positions match TRBD1. This clonotype originated in a human donor with non-small cell lung cancer. The CDR3 nucleotides are TGTGCCAGCGGACTCGACAGGGTGAACACTGAAGCTTTCTTT. Protein product: CASGLDRVNTEAFF.